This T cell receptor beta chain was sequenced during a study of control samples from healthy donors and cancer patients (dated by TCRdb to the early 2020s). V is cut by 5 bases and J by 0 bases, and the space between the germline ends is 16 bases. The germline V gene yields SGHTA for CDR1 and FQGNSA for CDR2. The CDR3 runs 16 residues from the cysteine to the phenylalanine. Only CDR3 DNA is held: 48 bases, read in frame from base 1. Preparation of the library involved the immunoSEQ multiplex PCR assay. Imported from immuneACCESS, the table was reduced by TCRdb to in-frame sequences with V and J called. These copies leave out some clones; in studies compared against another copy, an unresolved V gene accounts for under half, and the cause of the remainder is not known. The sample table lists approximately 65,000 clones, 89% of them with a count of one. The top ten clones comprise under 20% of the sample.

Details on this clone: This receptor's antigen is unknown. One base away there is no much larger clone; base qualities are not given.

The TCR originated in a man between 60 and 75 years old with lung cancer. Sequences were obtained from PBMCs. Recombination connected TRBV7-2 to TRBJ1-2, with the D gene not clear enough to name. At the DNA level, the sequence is TGTGCCAGCAGCCCCGGACGGATCCAATCTAACTATGGCTACACCTTC. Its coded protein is CASSPGRIQSNYGYTF.